Reported below is one T cell receptor (beta chain). These data belong to a study of blood T cell repertoires in COVID-19. Some clones are missing from TCRdb's copy, which holds only in-frame ones; the method was immunoSEQ multiplex PCR. The repertoire includes 95,000 to 150,000 clones, about four fifths of them detected once, and about 4.2% sits in the top ten. The TCR comes from a woman in her sixties or seventies with acute or convalescent COVID-19. The sample consisted of peripheral blood.

DNA for the CDR3: TGTGCCAGCAGTGTCGACAGAGCCTCCTACGAGCAGTACTTC. Translated, it gives CASSVDRASYEQYF. V and J are TRBV2 and TRBJ2-7; possible D gene TRBD1, 5 bases. The V end lost 4 bases, the J end lost 0 bases, and 10 bases lay between the germline ends. Germline lookup yields CDR1 SNHLY and CDR2 FYNNEI. The CDR3 contains 14 residues.